These 25 T cell receptor beta chains came from one sample sequenced in a study of T cells in Graves' hyperthyroidism and ophthalmopathy. TCR beta CDR3 region amplification was performed from RNA transcripts. RT-PCR in the first round (using the HTBI primer set) targeted the TCR CDR3. TCRdb fed the multiplex PCR reads into MiXCR, producing one record per CDR3 protein. The sample has 390,000 or so distinct CDR3 sequences, roughly 15% seen once; the top ten hold approximately 13%. Sequenced: blood. The receptors derive from a man aged 18 to 35 with Graves' ophthalmopathy.

This clonotype is a singleton in its sample. The chain carries TRBV12-3 or TRBV12-4 and TRBJ2-4, with a possible D match to TRBD2 (5 bases). The CDR3 covers 14 residues. The germline V and J ends were trimmed by 3 bases and 11 bases, with 17 bases remaining between them. Here the CDR3 DNA reads TGTGCCAGCAGTTTGGGTCTAGTCGGGATGGTTCAGTACTTC. Translating gives CASSLGLVGMVQYF.

This clonotype was counted between two and nine times. The rearrangement uses TRBV5-1 and TRBJ1-6, with 7 bases identical to TRBD1. Trimming at V came to 5 bases and at J to 19 bases, leaving 12 bases not matched to a gene. CDR3 size: 12 residues. CDR1 and CDR2 (germline): SGHRS, YFSETQ. The CDR3 nucleotides read TGCGCCAGCAGATCCGACAGGGAAAATCTTCACTTT. Translated: CASRSDRENLHF.

This clonotype came up a few times. The V call is TRBV7-9, the J call TRBJ2-7; 7 nucleotides agree with TRBD1. CDR3 length: 15 amino acids. The V gene's germline CDR1 is SEHNR and CDR2 FQNEAQ (reference sequence). The junction had 6 bases not matched to a gene; V was cut back by 1 base and J by 3 bases. The CDR3 loop is CASSLEGTDGYEQYF. Here the CDR3 DNA reads TGTGCCAGCAGCTTAGAAGGGACAGATGGCTACGAGCAGTACTTC.

The chain carries TRBV20-1 and TRBJ2-7; 9 bases fit TRBD1. CDR1 is DFQATT, CDR2 SNEGSKA, per germline (reference sequence). Losses at the gene ends were 4 bases for V and 6 bases for J; bases not matched to a gene: 13. The CDR3 totals 15 residues. For the CDR3, the DNA is TGCAGTGCTATCGACCTACAGGGGGCGACCCCCGAGCAGTACTTC. This gives the protein CSAIDLQGATPEQYF.

This clonotype was seen a few times. This chain joins TRBV27 and TRBJ1-6; D is unresolved. The CDR3 covers 16 residues. CDR1 MNHEY and CDR2 SMNVEV come from the germline V gene (reference sequence). V shed 7 bases and J shed 2 bases, with 15 bases lying between them. CDR3 amino acids: CASTSGSIPYNSPLHF. CDR3 coding DNA: TGTGCCAGCACCTCGGGGTCAATCCCCTATAATTCACCCCTCCACTTT.

The chain employs TRBV20-1 and TRBJ2-7; D gene unclear. V lost 3 bases, J lost 0 bases, and 6 bases lay in between. The CDR3 sequence is 12 residues long. Germline CDR1 DFQATT, CDR2 SNEGSKA (reference sequence). CDR3 coding DNA: TGCAGTGCTAGGGCAGCCTCCTACGAGCAGTACTTC. This gives the protein CSARAASYEQYF.

V is TRBV11-2 and J is TRBJ1-6, with 10 nucleotides matching TRBD1. Trimming took 1 base from V and 9 from J; bases not matched to a gene: 6. Per the germline V gene, CDR1 is SGHAT and CDR2 is FQNNGV. There are 16 residues in the CDR3. The CDR3 is CASSLVGGQGSSPLHF. The CDR3 DNA is TGTGCCAGCAGCTTAGTGGGGGGACAGGGGTCTTCACCCCTCCACTTT.

This clonotype came up a few times. The rearrangement joins TRBV5-1 to TRBJ2-1, with unresolved D. This CDR3 is 11 amino acids long. Germline CDR1 reads SGHRS; CDR2 reads YFSETQ. V was pared by 3 bases and J by 7 bases, with 5 bases between. The CDR3 is CASSWNNEQFF. The CDR3 region has the DNA TGCGCCAGCAGCTGGAATAATGAGCAGTTCTTC.

This clonotype was seen many times. V is TRBV10-3 and J is TRBJ2-1, with 13 positions matching TRBD2. Germline CDR1 and CDR2: ENHRY and SYGVKD. CDR3 length: 16 residues. The V gene end was trimmed by 5 bases and the J gene end by 7 bases; junction bases not matched to a gene: 8. CDR3: CAISPPGTSGMNEQFF. The DNA for the CDR3 is TGTGCCATCAGTCCCCCCGGGACTAGCGGGATGAATGAGCAGTTCTTC.

This clonotype was counted at least ten times. The junction does not match germline at one end; this may be a read error. The V and J genes are TRBV6-1 and TRBJ1-5, with 7 bases identical to TRBD1. Per germline, CDR1 MNHNS and CDR2 SASEGT. The CDR3 runs 15 residues. The CDR3, as DNA: TGTGCCAGCAGCGAAGGACAGGCCCTACGTCAGCCCCAGCATTTT. It translates to CASSEGQALRQPQHF.

The table lists this clonotype with a count of one. A read error may produce the germline difference seen at one junction end. The V gene is TRBV2, the J gene TRBJ1-5; D ambiguous. The length of the CDR3 is 13 residues. Germline values: CDR1 SNHLY, CDR2 FYNNEI. CDR3 protein: CASSREVNQPQHF. The CDR3 DNA follows: TGCGCCAGCAGCCGGGAAGTCAATCAGCCCCAGCATTTT.

The chain recombines TRBV19 with TRBJ2-1, with 13 positions matching TRBD2. In germline, CDR1 is LNHDA, CDR2 SQIVND (reference sequence). This CDR3 has 17 residues. V lost 4 bases, J lost 0 bases, and 3 bases stayed unmatched. CDR3 region: CASSTRTSGSSYNEQFF. Written as DNA, the CDR3 is TGTGCCAGTAGTACCAGGACTAGCGGGAGCTCCTACAATGAGCAGTTCTTC. Based on the CDR3 plus reference TRBV19 and TRBJ2-1, the full variable domain is DGGITQSPKYLFRKEGQNVTLSCEQNLNHDAMYWYRQDPGQGLRLIYYSQIVNDFQKGDIAEGYSVSREKKESFPLTVTSAQKNPTAFYLCASSTRTSGSSYNEQFFGPGTRLTVL.

This clonotype was counted ten times or more. The chain has TRBV13 and TRBJ1-1; D might be TRBD1 (5 bases). This CDR3 has 12 residues. The V end lost 4 bases, the J end lost 4 bases, and 7 bases lay between the germline ends. Germline-derived CDR1 and CDR2 are PRHDT and FYEKMQ (reference sequence). This chain's CDR3 is CASSSGATEAFF. CDR3 in DNA: TGTGCCAGCAGCTCCGGGGCCACTGAAGCTTTCTTT.

This clonotype was counted between two and nine times. This chain links TRBV27 with TRBJ2-7; weak D call: TRBD2 (6 bases). The germline V gene encodes CDR1 MNHEY and CDR2 SMNVEV (reference sequence). Trimming removed 2 bases at V and 4 bases at J, with 18 bases between. This CDR3 has 16 residues. The CDR3 loop reads CASSLSRRGPLYEQYF. DNA of the CDR3: TGTGCCAGCAGTTTAAGCCGGCGGGGCCCCCTTTACGAGCAGTACTTC.

This clonotype was counted ten times or more. This chain joins TRBV6-6 and TRBJ1-4, with 7 bases matching TRBD1. Germline loops: CDR1 MNHNY, CDR2 SVGAGI (reference sequence). This CDR3 comprises 15 residues. The ends lost 0 bases at V and 6 bases at J; junction bases unmatched: 4. The CDR3 DNA reads TGTGCCAGCAGTTACTCGGGACAGATTGATGAAAAACTGTTTTTT. Amino acid sequence: CASSYSGQIDEKLFF.

This clonotype was seen repeatedly, ten times or more. The V gene is TRBV27, the J gene TRBJ1-2; TRBD1 aligns across 10 bases. The CDR3 consists of 17 residues. Germline V CDR1 and CDR2: MNHEY, SMNVEV (reference sequence). With V trimmed by 2 bases and J by 3 bases, 9 bases remained unmatched. The CDR3 protein is CASSLLFGTGDHYGYTF. CDR3 sequence (DNA): TGTGCCAGCAGTTTACTATTCGGGACAGGGGACCACTATGGCTACACCTTC.

This clonotype occurred many times. The chain couples TRBV20-1 to TRBJ2-1; the D is unclear. The CDR3 runs to 10 residues. CDR1 DFQATT and CDR2 SNEGSKA come from the germline V gene (reference sequence). The V gene lost 6 bases and the J gene lost 10 bases, with 10 bases spanning the gap. In DNA form, the CDR3 reads TGCAGTGCCTCGGACGGAGAGCAGTTCTTC. It codes for CSASDGEQFF.

The chain carries TRBV27 and TRBJ2-1, with 16 positions matching TRBD2. Germline assignment: CDR1 MNHEY and CDR2 SMNVEV (reference sequence). The CDR3 is 18 residues long. V lost 3 bases and J lost 9; bases outside the gene matches: 11. The CDR3 sequence: CASSFTSGLAGGRGEQFF. Written as DNA, the CDR3 is TGTGCCAGCAGTTTTACTTCGGGACTAGCGGGGGGGCGTGGTGAGCAGTTCTTC.

The chain links TRBV30 to TRBJ2-5; the D gene is possibly TRBD2 (5 bases). This CDR3 has 16 amino acids. Trimming stripped 0 bases from V and 5 bases from J, with 19 bases between. CDR1 and CDR2 from the germline V gene are GTSNPN and SVGIG (reference sequence). CDR3 region: CAWSVRSRASFETQYF. CDR3 coding DNA: TGTGCCTGGAGTGTACGTTCCCGGGCTAGCTTTGAGACCCAGTACTTC.

This chain uses TRBV29-1 with TRBJ2-7; no reliable D call. Germline V lookup: CDR1 SQVTM, CDR2 ANQGSEA. V was clipped by 4 bases and J by 3 bases, with 4 bases between them. The CDR3 is made up of 10 amino acids. In DNA, the CDR3 is TGCAGCGTTGGTAGCTACGAGCAGTACTTC. As protein: CSVGSYEQYF.

The sample holds many counts of this clonotype. The rearrangement joins TRBV11-2 to TRBJ2-2; TRBD2 matches 8 bases. Trimming at V came to 1 base and at J to 3 bases, leaving 4 bases not matched to a gene. Germline V gene data show CDR1 as SGHAT and CDR2 as FQNNGV. This CDR3 has 16 residues. This CDR3 reads CASSLAAGEDTGELFF. CDR3 nucleotides: TGTGCCAGCAGCTTAGCAGCGGGGGAGGACACCGGGGAGCTGTTTTTT.

The chain uses TRBV5-1 and TRBJ2-3; the D gene is possibly TRBD2 (5 bases). Germline lookup yields CDR1 SGHRS and CDR2 YFSETQ. There are 14 residues in the CDR3. V lost 4 bases to trimming and J lost 0 bases, with 9 bases between them. The CDR3 protein is CASSGSLSTDTQYF. DNA of the CDR3: TGCGCCAGCAGCGGGAGTCTCAGCACAGATACGCAGTATTTT.

This chain uses TRBV4-1 with TRBJ2-3; perhaps TRBD1 as D (6 bases). Between the trimmed V and J ends, which lost 4 bases and 4 bases, there was a span of 18 bases. CDR1 and CDR2 (germline): MGHRA, YSYEKL. This CDR3 spans 16 amino acids. This CDR3 is CASSPDRLDPPDTQYF. Written as DNA, the CDR3 is TGCGCCAGCAGCCCCGACAGGCTTGACCCTCCAGATACGCAGTATTTT.

The gene calls are TRBV5-1 and TRBJ2-5; 8 bases agree with TRBD1. The length of the CDR3 is 15 residues. The trim removed 4 bases at V and 2 bases at J, leaving 7 bases unmatched. Germline V CDR1 and CDR2: SGHRS, YFSETQ. The CDR3 loop is CASSPLDRAQETQYF. CDR3 bases: TGCGCCAGCAGCCCGTTGGACAGGGCACAAGAGACCCAGTACTTC.

A few counts support this clonotype. The gene calls are TRBV6-1 and TRBJ1-2, with a tentative D call TRBD1 (5 bases). There are 11 residues in the CDR3. With 8 bases removed from V and 8 bases from J, the gap between germline ends came to 12 bases. CDR1 and CDR2 from the germline V gene are MNHNS and SASEGT. As DNA, the CDR3 is TGTGCCAGCGGGACTGTCAAGGGCTACACCTTC. This translates into CASGTVKGYTF.